This TCR beta chain was captured by sequencing in a study of T cells in Graves' hyperthyroidism and ophthalmopathy. V lost 3 bases, J lost 10 bases, and 11 bases stayed unmatched. The CDR3 runs to 16 residues. In germline, CDR1 is SNHLY, CDR2 FYNNEI. It was RNA transcripts that yielded the amplified TCR beta CDR3 regions. The HTBI set primed first-round TCR CDR3 RT-PCR. TCRdb re-derived calls from the multiplex PCR reads in MiXCR, one entry per CDR3 protein. This table holds around 25,000 distinct CDR3 sequences, around 50% found once. This clonotype was detected only a few times. The sample taken for sequencing was blood. The J gene is TRBJ2-3, the V gene TRBV2, with 12 bases matching TRBD2. This sequence originates from a woman in her thirties or forties with Graves' hyperthyroidism that later progressed to Graves' ophthalmopathy. CDR3 sequence: CASSDGLAGGQGSQYF. The CDR3 DNA follows: TGTGCCAGCAGTGATGGGCTAGCGGGAGGGCAGGGGTCGCAGTATTTT. The whole variable domain, remainder taken from reference TRBV2 and TRBJ2-3, is EPEVTQTPSHQVTQMGQEVILRCVPISNHLYFYWYRQILGQKVEFLVSFYNNEISEKSEIFDDQFSVERPDGSNFTLKIRSTKLEDSAMYFCASSDGLAGGQGSQYFGPGTRLTVL.